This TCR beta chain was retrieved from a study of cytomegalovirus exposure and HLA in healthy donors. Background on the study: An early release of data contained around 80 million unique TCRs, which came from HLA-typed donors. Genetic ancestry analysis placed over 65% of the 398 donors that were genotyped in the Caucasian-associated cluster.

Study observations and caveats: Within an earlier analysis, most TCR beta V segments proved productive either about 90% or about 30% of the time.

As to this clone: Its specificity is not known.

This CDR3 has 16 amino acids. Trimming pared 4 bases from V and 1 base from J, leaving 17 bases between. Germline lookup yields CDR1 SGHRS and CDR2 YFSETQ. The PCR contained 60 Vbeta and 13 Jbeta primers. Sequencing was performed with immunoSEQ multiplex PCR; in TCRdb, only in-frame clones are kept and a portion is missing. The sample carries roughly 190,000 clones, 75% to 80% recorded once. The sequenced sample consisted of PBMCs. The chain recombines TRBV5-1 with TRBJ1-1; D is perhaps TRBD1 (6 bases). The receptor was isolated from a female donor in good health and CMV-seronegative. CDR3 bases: TGCGCCAGCAGCCAACCCCCCAGGGGTCCGAACACTGAAGCTTTCTTT. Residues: CASSQPPRGPNTEAFF.